Sequencing of this TCR beta chain was carried out in a study of blood T cell repertoires in COVID-19. Germline values: CDR1 SGHNT, CDR2 YYREEE (reference sequence). The CDR3 extends over 16 amino acids. V lost 3 bases and J lost 2; bases outside the gene matches: 7. The data were produced by immunoSEQ multiplex PCR, yet TCRdb's version contains in-frame clones alone and is incomplete. The data show roughly 170,000 clones, around four fifths seen once. This clonotype was obtained from a man aged 40-49 years who had recovered from COVID-19. V and J are TRBV5-4 and TRBJ2-5, with TRBD1 identical over 10 bases. Sequencing was carried out using peripheral blood. This CDR3 reads CASSSPPGQGQETQYF. The DNA for the CDR3 is TGTGCCAGCAGCTCGCCACCGGGACAGGGGCAAGAGACCCAGTACTTC.